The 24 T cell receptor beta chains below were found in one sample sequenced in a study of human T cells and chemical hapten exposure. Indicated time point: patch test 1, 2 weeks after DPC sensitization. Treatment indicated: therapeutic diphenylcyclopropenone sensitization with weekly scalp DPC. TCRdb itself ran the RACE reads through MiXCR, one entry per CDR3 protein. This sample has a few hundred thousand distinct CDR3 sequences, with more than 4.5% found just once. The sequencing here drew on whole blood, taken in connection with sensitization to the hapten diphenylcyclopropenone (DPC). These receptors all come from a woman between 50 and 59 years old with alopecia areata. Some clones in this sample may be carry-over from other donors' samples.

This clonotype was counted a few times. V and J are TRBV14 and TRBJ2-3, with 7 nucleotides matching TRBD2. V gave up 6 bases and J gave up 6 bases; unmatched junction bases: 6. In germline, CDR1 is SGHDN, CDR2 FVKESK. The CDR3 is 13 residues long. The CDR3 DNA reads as TGTGCCAGCAGTCTAACACTAGCGGATACGCAGTATTTT. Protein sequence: CASSLTLADTQYF.

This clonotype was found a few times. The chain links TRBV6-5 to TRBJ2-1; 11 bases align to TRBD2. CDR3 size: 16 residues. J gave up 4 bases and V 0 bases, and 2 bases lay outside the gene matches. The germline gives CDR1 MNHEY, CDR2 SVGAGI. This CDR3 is CASSYSASGGYNEQFF. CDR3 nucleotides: TGTGCCAGCAGTTACTCGGCTAGCGGGGGGTACAATGAGCAGTTCTTC.

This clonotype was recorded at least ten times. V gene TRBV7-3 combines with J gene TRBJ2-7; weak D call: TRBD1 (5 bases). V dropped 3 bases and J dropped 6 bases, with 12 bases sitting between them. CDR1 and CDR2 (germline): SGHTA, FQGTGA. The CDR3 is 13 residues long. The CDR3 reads CASSLQGSLEQYF. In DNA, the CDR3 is TGTGCCAGCAGCTTGCAGGGATCCCTCGAGCAGTACTTC.

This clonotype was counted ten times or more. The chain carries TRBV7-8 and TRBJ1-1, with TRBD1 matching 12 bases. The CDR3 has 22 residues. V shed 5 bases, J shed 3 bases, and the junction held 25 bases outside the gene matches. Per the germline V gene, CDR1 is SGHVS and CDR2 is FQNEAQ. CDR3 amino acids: CASSASKPGQGARMEGDTEAFF. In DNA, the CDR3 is TGTGCCAGCAGCGCCTCCAAACCGGGACAGGGGGCGCGAATGGAGGGGGACACTGAAGCTTTCTTT.

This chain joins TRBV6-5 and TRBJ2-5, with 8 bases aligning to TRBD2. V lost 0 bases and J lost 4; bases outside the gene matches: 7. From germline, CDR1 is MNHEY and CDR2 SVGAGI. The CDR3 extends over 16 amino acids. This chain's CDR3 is CASSYSTSGGGETQYF. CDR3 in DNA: TGTGCCAGCAGTTACTCTACTAGCGGAGGGGGAGAGACCCAGTACTTC.

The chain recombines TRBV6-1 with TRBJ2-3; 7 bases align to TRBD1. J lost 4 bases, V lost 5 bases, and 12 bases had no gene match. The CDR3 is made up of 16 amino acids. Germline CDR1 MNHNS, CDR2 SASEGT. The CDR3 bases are TGTGCCAGCAGTAATATACAGGGGATCGGGGCAGATACGCAGTATTTT. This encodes CASSNIQGIGADTQYF.

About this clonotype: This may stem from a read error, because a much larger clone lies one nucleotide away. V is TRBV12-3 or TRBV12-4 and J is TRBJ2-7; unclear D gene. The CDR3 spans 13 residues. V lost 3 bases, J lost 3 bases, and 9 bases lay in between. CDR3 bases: TGTGCCAGCAGTTTGGCCGGGTTCTACGAGCAGTACTTC. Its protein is CASSLAGFYEQYF.

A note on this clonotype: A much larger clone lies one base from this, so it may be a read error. The CDR3 sequence: CASSPEPGARNKPQHF. Here the CDR3 DNA reads TGCGCCAGCAGCCCCGAGCCGGGGGCGAGAAATAAGCCCCAGCATTTT. This chain uses TRBV4-1 with TRBJ1-5; a possible D gene is TRBD1 (6 bases). This CDR3 contains 16 residues. The V gene's germline CDR1 is MGHRA and CDR2 YSYEKL. V shed 4 bases and J shed 8 bases, with 21 bases lying between them.

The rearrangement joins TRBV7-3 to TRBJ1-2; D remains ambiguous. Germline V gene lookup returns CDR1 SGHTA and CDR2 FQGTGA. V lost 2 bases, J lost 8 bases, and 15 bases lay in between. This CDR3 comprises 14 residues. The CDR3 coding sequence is TGTGCCAGCAGCTTAGGCCCCTTGAGCGGCGGCTACACCTTC. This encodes CASSLGPLSGGYTF.

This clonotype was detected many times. The CDR3 DNA is TGTGCCAGCAGTGAACAGATTAGCAATCAGCCCCAGCATTTT. Translated, it gives CASSEQISNQPQHF. The chain links TRBV2 to TRBJ1-5, with D uncertain. Germline CDR1 and CDR2: SNHLY and FYNNEI. The V and J ends lost 2 bases and 0 bases respectively, with 5 bases between them. The CDR3 sequence is 14 residues long.

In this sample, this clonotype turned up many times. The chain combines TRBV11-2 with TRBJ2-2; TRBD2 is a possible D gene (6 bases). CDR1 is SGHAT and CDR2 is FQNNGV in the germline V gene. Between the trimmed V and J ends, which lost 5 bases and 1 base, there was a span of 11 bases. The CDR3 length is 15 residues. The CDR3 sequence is CASSRSGRNTGELFF. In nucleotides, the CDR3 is TGTGCCAGCAGCCGGTCCGGGAGGAACACCGGGGAGCTGTTTTTT.

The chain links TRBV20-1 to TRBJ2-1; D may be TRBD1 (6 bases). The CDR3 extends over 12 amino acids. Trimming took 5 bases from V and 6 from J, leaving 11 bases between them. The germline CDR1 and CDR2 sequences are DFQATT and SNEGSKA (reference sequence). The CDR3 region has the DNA TGCAGTGCTTACAGGGCCGGCAATGAGCAGTTCTTC. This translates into CSAYRAGNEQFF.

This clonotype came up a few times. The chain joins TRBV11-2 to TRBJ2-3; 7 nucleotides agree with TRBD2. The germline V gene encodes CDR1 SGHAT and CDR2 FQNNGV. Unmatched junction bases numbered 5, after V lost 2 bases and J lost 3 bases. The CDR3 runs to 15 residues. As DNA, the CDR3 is TGTGCCAGCAGCTTAAAAGCGGGAAGGACAGATACGCAGTATTTT. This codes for CASSLKAGRTDTQYF. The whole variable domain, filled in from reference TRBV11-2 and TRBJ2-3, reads EAGVAQSPRYKIIEKRQSVAFWCNPISGHATLYWYQQILGQGPKLLIQFQNNGVVDDSQLPKDRFSAERLKGVDSTLKIQPAKLEDSAVYLCASSLKAGRTDTQYFGPGTRLTVL.

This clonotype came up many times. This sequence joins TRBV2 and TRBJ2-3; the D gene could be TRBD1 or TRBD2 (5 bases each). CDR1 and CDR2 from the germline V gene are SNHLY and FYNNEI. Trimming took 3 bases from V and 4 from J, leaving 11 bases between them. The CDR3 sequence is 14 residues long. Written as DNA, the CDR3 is TGTGCCAGCAGTGATGGGGGAAGGCCAGATACGCAGTATTTT. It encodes CASSDGGRPDTQYF. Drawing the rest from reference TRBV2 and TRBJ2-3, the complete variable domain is EPEVTQTPSHQVTQMGQEVILRCVPISNHLYFYWYRQILGQKVEFLVSFYNNEISEKSEIFDDQFSVERPDGSNFTLKIRSTKLEDSAMYFCASSDGGRPDTQYFGPGTRLTVL.

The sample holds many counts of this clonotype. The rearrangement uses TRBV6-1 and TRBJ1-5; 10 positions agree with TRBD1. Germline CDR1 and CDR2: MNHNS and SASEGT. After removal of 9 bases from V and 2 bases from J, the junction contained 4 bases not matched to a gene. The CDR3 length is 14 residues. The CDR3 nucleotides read TGTGCCAGTCGGGGGACAGGGGGCAATCAGCCCCAGCATTTT. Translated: CASRGTGGNQPQHF.

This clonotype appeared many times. The CDR3 DNA follows: TGTGCCAGCAGCTTACGACGACTAGCGGGAGCGTCAGATACGCAGTATTTT. As protein: CASSLRRLAGASDTQYF. The rearrangement joins TRBV7-8 to TRBJ2-3; 12 nucleotides align to TRBD2. The CDR3 has 17 residues. V gave up 2 bases and J gave up 4 bases; unmatched junction bases: 7. CDR1 and CDR2 (germline): SGHVS, FQNEAQ.

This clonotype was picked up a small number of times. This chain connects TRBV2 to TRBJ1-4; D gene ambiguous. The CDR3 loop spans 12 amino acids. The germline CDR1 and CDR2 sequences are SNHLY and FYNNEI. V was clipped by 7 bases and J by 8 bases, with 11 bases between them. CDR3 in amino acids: CASNVIREKLFF. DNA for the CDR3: TGTGCCAGCAATGTAATTCGAGAAAAACTGTTTTTT.

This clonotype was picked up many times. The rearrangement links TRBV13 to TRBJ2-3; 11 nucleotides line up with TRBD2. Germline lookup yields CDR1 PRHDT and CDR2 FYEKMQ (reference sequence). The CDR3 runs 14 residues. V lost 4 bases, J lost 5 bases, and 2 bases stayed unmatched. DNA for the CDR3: TGTGCCAGCAGCTCTCTAGCGGGAGGAGATACGCAGTATTTT. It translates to CASSSLAGGDTQYF.

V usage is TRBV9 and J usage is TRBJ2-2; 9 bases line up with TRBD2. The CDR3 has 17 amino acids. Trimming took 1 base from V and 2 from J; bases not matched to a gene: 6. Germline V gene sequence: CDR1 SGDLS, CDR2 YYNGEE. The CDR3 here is CASSVPSGAPNTGELFF. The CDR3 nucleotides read TGTGCCAGCAGCGTACCTAGCGGGGCGCCAAACACCGGGGAGCTGTTTTTT.

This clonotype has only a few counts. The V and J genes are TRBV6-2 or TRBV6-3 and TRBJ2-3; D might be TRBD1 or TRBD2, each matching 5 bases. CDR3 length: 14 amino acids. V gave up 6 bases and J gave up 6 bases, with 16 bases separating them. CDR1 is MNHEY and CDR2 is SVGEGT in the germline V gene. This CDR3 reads CASSQGRLVDTQYF. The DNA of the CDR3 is TGTGCCAGCAGCCAGGGACGGCTAGTGGATACGCAGTATTTT.

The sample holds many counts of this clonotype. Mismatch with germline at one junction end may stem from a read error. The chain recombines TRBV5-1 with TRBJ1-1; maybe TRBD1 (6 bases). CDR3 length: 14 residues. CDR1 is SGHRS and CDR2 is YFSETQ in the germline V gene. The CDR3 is CASSLTGMNTEAFF. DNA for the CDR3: TGTGCCAGCAGCCTAACAGGGATGAACACTGAAGCTTTCTTT.

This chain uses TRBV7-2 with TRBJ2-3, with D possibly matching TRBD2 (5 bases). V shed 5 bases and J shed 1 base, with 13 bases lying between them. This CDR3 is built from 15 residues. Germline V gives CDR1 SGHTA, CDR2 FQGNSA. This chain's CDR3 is CASSPKAGGTDTQYF. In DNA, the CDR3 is TGTGCCAGCAGCCCGAAGGCGGGTGGCACAGATACGCAGTATTTT.

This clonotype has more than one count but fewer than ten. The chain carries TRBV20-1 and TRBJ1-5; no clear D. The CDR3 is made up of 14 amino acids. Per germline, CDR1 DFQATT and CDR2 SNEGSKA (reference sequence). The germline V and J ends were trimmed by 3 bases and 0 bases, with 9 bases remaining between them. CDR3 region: CSASFGVSNQPQHF. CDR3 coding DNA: TGCAGTGCTAGCTTCGGGGTTAGCAATCAGCCCCAGCATTTT.

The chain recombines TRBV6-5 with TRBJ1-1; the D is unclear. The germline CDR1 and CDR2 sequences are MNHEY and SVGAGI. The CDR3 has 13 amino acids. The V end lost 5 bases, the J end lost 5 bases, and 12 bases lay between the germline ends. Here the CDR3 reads CASSETGKTEAFF. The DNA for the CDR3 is TGTGCCAGCAGTGAAACCGGGAAGACTGAAGCTTTCTTT.